This T cell receptor beta chain is from a study of PD-1 blockade in classical Hodgkin lymphoma. Study summary: On a schedule of every 2 weeks, patients received nivolumab 3 mg/kg intravenously. Study-wide points: Complete responders possessed baseline diversity comparable to newly diagnosed patients. CD4+ TCR diversity rose significantly by C4D1, and CD8+ TCR diversity did not. No one has yet defined what causes the repertoire differences, which may be disease activity or prior therapy.

Every patient relapsed after autologous stem cell transplantation, and brentuximab vedotin exposure varied. Magnetic negative selection was used to purify CD4+ T cells from PBMCs that had been thawed. Germline values: CDR1 MNHEY, CDR2 SVGAGI. The ends lost 6 bases at V and 1 base at J; junction bases unmatched: 7. CDR3 length: 15 residues. Clones were read by immunoSEQ multiplex PCR, and TCRdb kept only the in-frame ones, dropping some. The top ten clones hold under 2% of a sample with around 23,000 clones, roughly 84% of them seen once. Comments on this clone: Antigen: not known.

The clonotype originates from a human donor with classical Hodgkin lymphoma. The material sequenced was CD4+ T cells from blood, taken at baseline. The chain is built from TRBV6-5 and TRBJ1-2, with 8 nucleotides matching TRBD1. The chain's CDR3 is CASRTTGGINYGYTF. The CDR3 bases are TGTGCCAGCAGAACAACAGGGGGGATTAACTATGGCTACACCTTC.